What follows are 6 T cell receptor beta chains derived from one specimen sequenced in a study of blood T cell repertoires in COVID-19. Profiling relied on immunoSEQ multiplex PCR, and the TCRdb table lists in-frame clones only, not all of them. This sample yields about 220,000 clones, of which 75% to 90% are seen a single time; approximately 3.5% belongs to the top ten. Sequencing was performed on PBMCs or T cells enriched from blood (not recorded which). The receptors come from a woman younger than 30 in a cohort exposed to, infected with or recovered from COVID-19 (not recorded which).

V and J are TRBV28 and TRBJ1-5; 7 positions match TRBD1. J was trimmed by 6 bases and V by 7 bases; bases with no gene match: 9. The CDR3 consists of 14 residues. Germline lookup yields CDR1 MDHEN and CDR2 SYDVKM. The CDR3 is CASNQGGRSQPQHF. CDR3 sequence (DNA): TGTGCCAGCAATCAGGGGGGTAGGAGTCAGCCCCAGCATTTT.

The chain carries TRBV3-1 (or the pseudogene TRBV3-2) and TRBJ2-7, with D perhaps matching TRBD2 (5 bases). The V end was cut by 2 bases, the J end by 5 bases, with 10 bases between. Germline values: CDR1 LGHDT, CDR2 YNNKEL (reference sequence). The CDR3 has 13 residues. CDR3 residues: CASSQMPTNEQYF. CDR3 coding DNA: TGTGCCAGCAGCCAAATGCCGACTAACGAGCAGTACTTC.

The chain recombines TRBV12-5 with TRBJ1-1, with D perhaps matching TRBD1 (6 bases). The CDR3 is 16 residues long. Germline values: CDR1 LGHNT, CDR2 FRNRAP. Trimming stripped 1 base from V and 0 bases from J, with 12 bases between. CDR3 sequence reads: CASGLAVRGLNTEAFF. In DNA, the CDR3 is TGTGCTAGTGGTTTGGCAGTCAGGGGTCTGAACACTGAAGCTTTCTTT.

The chain couples TRBV6-6 to TRBJ2-6; the D gene is possibly TRBD1 (5 bases). V dropped 8 bases and J dropped 0 bases, with 11 bases sitting between them. The CDR3 loop spans 15 amino acids. Germline CDR1 reads MNHNY; CDR2 reads SVGAGI (reference sequence). CDR3 residues: CASLYRYSGANVLTF. CDR3 in DNA: TGTGCCAGCCTCTACAGGTACTCTGGGGCCAACGTCCTGACTTTC.

J is TRBJ2-1 and V is TRBV6-5; 9 bases are a match to TRBD2. V was clipped by 6 bases and J by 8 bases; unmatched bases: 11. The CDR3 spans 15 residues. The germline V gene has CDR1 MNHEY and CDR2 SVGAGI. As DNA, the CDR3 is TGTGCCAGCAGACAAGTAGCGGGGGCATGGGATGAGCAGTTCTTC. Its translation is CASRQVAGAWDEQFF.

J is TRBJ1-1 and V is TRBV10-1; TRBD1 is a possible D gene (5 bases). In germline, CDR1 is WNHNN, CDR2 SYGVQD (reference sequence). The CDR3 extends over 15 amino acids. The germline V and J ends were trimmed by 4 bases and 3 bases, with 15 bases remaining between them. The CDR3 loop reads CASSGQGRVYTEAFF. The CDR3 DNA sequence: TGCGCCAGCAGTGGGCAGGGTCGAGTGTACACTGAAGCTTTCTTT.